This T cell receptor beta chain is from a study of quantifying T cell responses using KT2 cells (dated by TCRdb to about 2017). For context, the study as a whole: RNA was DNase-treated and reverse transcribed with TCR alpha and beta constant-region primers, mostly using SuperScript III. The efficiency of the T4 ligation step under optimum conditions was estimated to be greater than 10%. To avoid over-amplification, PCR2 was carried out as a SYBR Green qPCR and halted once a predetermined fluorescence threshold was reached. General study outcomes and caveats: Saturation was seen in the detection of KT2 sequences when very high numbers of KT2 cells were spiked in. No side-by-side comparison between this pipeline and other TCR sequencing techniques was included in the study. A linear scaling of KT2 alpha and beta sequence counts with input KT2 cell number was observed over several orders of magnitude. KT2 sequences were detected down to the lowest spike-in tested, about one KT2 cell per 100,000 PBMC.

The library was produced with UMI-ligation and nested PCR. T4 RNA ligase 1 was used to ligate a single-stranded oligonucleotide containing the Illumina SP2 sequence and a UMI to the 3' end of the cDNA. PCR1 consisted of 4 cycles (98 degrees C 15 s, 69 degrees C 30 s, 72 degrees C 40 s), and for the beta primer an equimolar mix of RC1.1 and RC1.2 was used to cover TRBC1 and TRBC2. Starting at PCR2, the TCR alpha and beta chains were handled separately, and sample indices and Illumina adaptors were added. The UMI was composed of 12 random nucleotides, arranged as two hexamers separated by a spacer, and was positioned after an 8-base spacer. Libraries were sequenced on an Illumina MiSeq using v2 2x251 paired-end chemistry, with some 13 samples typically included per run. To boost diversity, each sequencing library was supplemented with PhiX DNA at about 5-7%. Concerning the study's data processing: Raw reads were converted to FASTQ with bcl2fastq and demultiplexed by dual indices using Demultiplexor. Decombinator assigned V and J genes by tag matching, allowing a single base-pair mismatch. Collapsinator used UMIs to correct both sequencing errors and frequency errors arising from PCR heterogeneity. CDR3Translator converted Decombinator identifiers to nucleotide sequence, translated to amino acids, and extracted CDR3 using C- and N-terminal motifs. Each distinct KT2 TCR was counted as a cluster of KT2 sequences sharing one unique molecular identifier. In TCRdb, the public reads were trimmed at Q25 with fastp and aligned with MiXCR, with productive beta chains retained. Each CDR3 protein appears once, grouped with its most common genes and DNA. In this record, the V and J calls reflect TCRdb's handling and not the investigators' own analysis. Within this sample are 25,000 to 35,000 distinct CDR3 sequences, with approximately 10% of them counted one time only. The leading ten clones occupy roughly 10% of the sample.

Known numbers of KT2, a T cell clone whose TCR had been sequenced previously, were spiked into unfractionated PBMC to test the sensitivity and accuracy of the pipeline. KT2 cells were mixed with a fixed number of PBMC to create a range of KT2-to-PBMC ratios. For CDR1 and CDR2, the germline V gene lists MNHNS and SASEGT. The junction carries 18 bases between V and J, which are trimmed by 6 bases and 7 bases respectively. Reading from cysteine to phenylalanine, the CDR3 counts 14 amino acids. Only the CDR3 DNA is retained, 42 bases long and in frame from the first base. Notes on this clonotype: Which antigen it targets is not known. No qualities accompany the bases; no much larger clone lies one base away.

The TCR comes from a human donor. Sample: PBMCs spiked with cells of the T cell clone KT2. Recombination joined TRBV6-1 with TRBJ1-1; no D segment can be confidently identified. Read as DNA, the sequence is TGTGCCAGCAGGGAACTCCGCAACGGAGGTGAAGCTTTCTTT. Its protein product is CASRELRNGGEAFF.